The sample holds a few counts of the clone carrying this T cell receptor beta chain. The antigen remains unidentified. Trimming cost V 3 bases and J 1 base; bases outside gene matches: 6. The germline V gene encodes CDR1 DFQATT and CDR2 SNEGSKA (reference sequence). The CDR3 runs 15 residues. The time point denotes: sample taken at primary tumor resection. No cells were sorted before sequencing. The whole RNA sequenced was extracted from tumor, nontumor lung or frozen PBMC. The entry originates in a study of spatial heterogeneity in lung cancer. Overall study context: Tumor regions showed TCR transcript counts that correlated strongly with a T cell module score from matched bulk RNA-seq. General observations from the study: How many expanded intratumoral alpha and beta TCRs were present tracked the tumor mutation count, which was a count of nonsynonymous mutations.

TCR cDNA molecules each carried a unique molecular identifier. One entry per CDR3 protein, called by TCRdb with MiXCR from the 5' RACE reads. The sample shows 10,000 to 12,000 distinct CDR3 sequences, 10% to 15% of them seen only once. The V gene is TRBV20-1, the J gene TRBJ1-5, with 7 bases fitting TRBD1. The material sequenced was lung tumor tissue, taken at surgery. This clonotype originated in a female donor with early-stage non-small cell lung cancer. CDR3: CSARDQQGSNQPQHF. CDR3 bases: TGCAGTGCTAGGGACCAACAGGGGAGCAATCAGCCCCAGCATTTT.